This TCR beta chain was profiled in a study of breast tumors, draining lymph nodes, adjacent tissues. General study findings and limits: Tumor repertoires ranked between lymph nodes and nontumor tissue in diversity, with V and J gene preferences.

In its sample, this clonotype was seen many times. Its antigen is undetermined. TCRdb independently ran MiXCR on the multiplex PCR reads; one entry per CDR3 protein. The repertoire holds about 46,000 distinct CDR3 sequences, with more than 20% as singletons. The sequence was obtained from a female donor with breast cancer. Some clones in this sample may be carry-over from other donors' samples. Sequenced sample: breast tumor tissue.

CDR3 amino acids: CSVEGMGAFMRNEQFF. The CDR3 DNA reads as TGCAGCGTTGAAGGTATGGGGGCCTTTATGAGGAATGAGCAGTTCTTC. This chain links TRBV29-1 with TRBJ2-1; possible D gene TRBD1, 6 bases. This CDR3 has 16 amino acids. CDR1 SQVTM and CDR2 ANQGSEA come from the germline V gene. The V gene lost 1 base and the J gene lost 7 bases, with 20 bases spanning the gap.